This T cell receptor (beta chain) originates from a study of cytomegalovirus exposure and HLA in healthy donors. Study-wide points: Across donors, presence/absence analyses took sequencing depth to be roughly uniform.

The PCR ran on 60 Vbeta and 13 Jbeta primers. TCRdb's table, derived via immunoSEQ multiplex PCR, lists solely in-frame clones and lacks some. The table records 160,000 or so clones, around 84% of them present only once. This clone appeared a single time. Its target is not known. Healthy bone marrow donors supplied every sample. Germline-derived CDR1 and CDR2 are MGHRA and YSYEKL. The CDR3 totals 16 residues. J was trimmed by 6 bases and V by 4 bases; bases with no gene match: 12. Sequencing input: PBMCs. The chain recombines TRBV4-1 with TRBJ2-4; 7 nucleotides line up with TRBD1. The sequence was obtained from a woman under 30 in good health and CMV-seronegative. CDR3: CASSREQGPSINIQYF. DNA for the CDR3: TGCGCCAGCAGCCGAGAACAGGGGCCCAGCATAAACATTCAGTACTTC.